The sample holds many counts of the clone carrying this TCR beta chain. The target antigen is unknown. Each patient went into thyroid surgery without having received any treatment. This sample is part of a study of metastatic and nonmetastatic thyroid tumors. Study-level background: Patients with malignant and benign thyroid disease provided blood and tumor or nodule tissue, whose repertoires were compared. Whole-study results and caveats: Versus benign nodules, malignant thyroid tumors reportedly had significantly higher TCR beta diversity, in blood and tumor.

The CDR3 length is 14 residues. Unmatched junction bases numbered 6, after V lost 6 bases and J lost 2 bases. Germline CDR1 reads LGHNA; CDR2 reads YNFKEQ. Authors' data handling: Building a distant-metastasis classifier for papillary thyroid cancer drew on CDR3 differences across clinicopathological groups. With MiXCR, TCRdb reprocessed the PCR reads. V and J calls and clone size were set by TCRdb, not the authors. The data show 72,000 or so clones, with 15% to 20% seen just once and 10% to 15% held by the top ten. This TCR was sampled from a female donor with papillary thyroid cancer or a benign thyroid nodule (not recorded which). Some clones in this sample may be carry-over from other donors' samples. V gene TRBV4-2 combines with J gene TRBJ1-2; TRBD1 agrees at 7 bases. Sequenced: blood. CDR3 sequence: CASSPGTENYGYTF. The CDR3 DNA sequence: TGTGCCAGCAGTCCCGGGACAGAAAACTATGGCTACACCTTC.